This T cell receptor beta chain stems from a study of T cell clones after liver transplantation. Study background: As an antigen-independent comparator, third-party-reactive TCRbeta sequences came from pre-transplant mixed lymphocyte reactions.

The CDR3 is 15 residues long. Germline CDR1 reads MGHRA; CDR2 reads YSYEKL. Worth noting for this clone: At one of its ends the junction is not consistent with the germline gene, which may arise from a read error.

The repertoire was sequenced with immunoSEQ multiplex PCR; TCRdb's copy has only in-frame clones and lacks some. The data show 95,000 to 110,000 clones, with 82% seen just once and 0.99% held by the top ten. This TCR came from a human donor who received a liver transplant. The sequenced sample was CD4+ T cells from blood, obtained before liver transplant. J is TRBJ2-5 and V is TRBV4-1; D unclear. The CDR3 bases are TGCGCCAGCAGTCAAGACATGACAATTCAAGAGACCCAGTACTTC. It specifies CASSQDMTIQETQYF.